These T cell receptor beta chains were read from a single sample in a study of blood T cell repertoires in COVID-19. The assay was immunoSEQ multiplex PCR, and TCRdb's table has in-frame clones only and misses some. The repertoire consists of nearly 200,000 clones, with 85% to 90% occurring once and the leading ten covering roughly 0.78%. The source material was peripheral blood. The receptor source for this set is a woman aged 65 to 85 with acute or convalescent COVID-19. Both conserved end residues are part of each CDR3. A D gene is named only where the DNA matches it firmly. The size of a clone is reported for some rows only, either as once, few or many, or as a class for expanded clones.

TRBV6-2/TRBV6-3	TRBJ1-1	TRBD1	.	CASSLQGAGTEAFF	TGTGCCAGCAGCCTACAGGGGGCGGGAACTGAAGCTTTCTTT
TRBV18	TRBJ2-1	TRBD1	once	CASSPTPGTGRRNEQFF	TGTGCCAGCTCGCCGACTCCCGGGACAGGTCGAAGGAATGAGCAGTTCTTC
TRBV20-1	TRBJ1-2	.	.	CSARTAALYTF	TGCAGTGCCAGGACAGCCGCCCTCTACACCTTC
TRBV18	TRBJ2-3	TRBD2	.	CASSPDGLANTQYF	TGTGCCAGCTCACCGGACGGACTAGCGAATACGCAGTATTTT
TRBV29-1	TRBJ1-2	.	.	CSVFGQQVGYTF	TGCAGCGTTTTCGGGCAACAGGTCGGCTACACCTTC
TRBV7-2	TRBJ2-7	.	.	CASSLREAAYEQYF	TGTGCCAGCAGCTTAAGGGAGGCTGCGTACGAGCAGTACTTC
TRBV5-1	TRBJ2-7	.	.	CASSRVGSEQYF	TGCGCCAGCAGCCGTGTCGGGTCAGAGCAGTACTTC
TRBV10-2	TRBJ2-1	TRBD2	.	CASSEISGGAQVTEQFF	TGCGCCAGCAGTGAGATTAGCGGGGGGGCCCAGGTAACTGAGCAGTTCTTC
TRBV19	TRBJ2-7	TRBD1	.	CASSITGQTYEQYF	TGTGCCAGTAGTATAACGGGACAGACCTACGAGCAGTACTTC
TRBV5-5	TRBJ2-7	.	.	CASSLVAQAFDEQYF	TGTGCCAGCAGCTTGGTTGCACAGGCCTTTGACGAGCAGTACTTC
TRBV5-1	TRBJ2-7	TRBD2	.	CASSLLTSGTYEQYF	TGCGCCAGCAGCTTGTTGACTAGCGGGACCTACGAGCAGTACTTC
TRBV5-1	TRBJ1-1	TRBD1	.	CASSFGDRVGGDTEAFF	TGCGCCAGCAGCTTTGGAGACAGGGTCGGGGGGGACACTGAAGCTTTCTTT
TRBV7-2	TRBJ2-5	TRBD2	.	CASSTGLASQETQYF	TGTGCCAGCAGCACCGGACTAGCGTCTCAAGAGACCCAGTACTTC
TRBV28	TRBJ1-5	.	.	CASSLPTGPGQPQHF	TGTGCCAGCAGTTTACCGACAGGTCCGGGACAGCCCCAGCATTTT
TRBV19	TRBJ2-1	TRBD1	.	CASSPDRGNNEQFF	TGTGCCAGTAGCCCGGACAGGGGGAACAATGAGCAGTTCTTC
TRBV24-1	TRBJ2-1	TRBD2	.	CATSDRTSGSYNEQFF	TGTGCCACCAGTGATCGGACTAGCGGCTCCTACAATGAGCAGTTCTTC
TRBV19	TRBJ1-3	.	.	CASRDRLVNGNTIYF	TGTGCCAGTAGGGACAGACTCGTGAACGGAAACACCATATATTTT
TRBV27	TRBJ2-7	.	.	CASIVRGLEEQYF	TGTGCCAGCATTGTCAGGGGATTAGAAGAGCAGTACTTC
TRBV6-2/TRBV6-3	TRBJ1-1	.	.	CASSLGGDTEAFF	TGTGCCAGCAGCCTCGGAGGGGACACTGAAGCTTTCTTT
TRBV9	TRBJ1-1	.	.	CASSVGTRPRAFF	TGTGCCAGCAGCGTAGGCACCCGACCGAGGGCTTTCTTT
TRBV5-4	TRBJ2-7	TRBD2	.	CASSQGLAGSSYEQYF	TGTGCCAGCAGCCAGGGACTAGCGGGTAGCTCCTACGAGCAGTACTTC
TRBV28	TRBJ2-3	.	.	CASSLLGGRAFSQYF	TGTGCCAGCAGTTTATTAGGGGGGAGGGCCTTTTCGCAGTATTTT
TRBV6-6	TRBJ1-2	.	.	CASSSRNNKGYTF	TGTGCCAGCAGTTCGAGGAATAACAAGGGCTACACCTTC
TRBV6-5	TRBJ2-1	TRBD2	.	CASSYGRGNEQFF	TGTGCCAGCAGTTACGGGAGGGGCAATGAGCAGTTCTTC
TRBV25-1	TRBJ1-1	TRBD1	.	CASRPSRTGAAEAFF	TGTGCCAGCAGACCTTCCCGGACAGGGGCCGCTGAAGCTTTCTTT
TRBV9	TRBJ2-1	.	.	CASSTGSASSYNEQFF	TGTGCCAGCAGTACGGGAAGCGCTAGCTCCTACAATGAGCAGTTCTTC
TRBV27	TRBJ1-4	TRBD1	.	CASSQDRGRDEKLFF	TGTGCCAGCAGCCAGGACAGGGGGCGGGATGAAAAACTGTTTTTT
TRBV3-1/TRBV3-2	TRBJ1-4	.	few	CASSRQTISNEKLFF	TGTGCCAGCAGCCGACAGACAATAAGTAATGAAAAACTGTTTTTT
TRBV2	TRBJ1-5	.	.	CASRQDIGPQHF	TGTGCCAGCAGGCAGGACATCGGGCCCCAGCATTTT
TRBV16	TRBJ1-1	TRBD1	.	CASSLLGQGAEAFF	TGTGCCAGCAGCCTACTTGGCCAGGGGGCTGAAGCTTTCTTT
TRBV6-5	TRBJ2-5	.	.	CATRLPSETQYF	TGTGCCACCCGACTCCCCTCGGAGACCCAGTACTTC
TRBV7-9	TRBJ2-7	TRBD2	.	CATSGGRAYEQYF	TGTGCCACCTCGGGTGGGAGGGCCTACGAGCAGTACTTC
TRBV10-3	TRBJ2-7	TRBD1	once	CAISDLDRGRVEQYF	TGTGCCATCAGTGATTTGGACAGGGGGCGGGTCGAGCAGTACTTC
TRBV4-1	TRBJ1-5	.	.	CASSLTRGLNQPQHF	TGCGCCAGCAGCCTGACGCGGGGCCTTAATCAGCCCCAGCATTTT
TRBV7-2	TRBJ1-2	.	.	CASSLGDSSYGYTF	TGTGCCAGCAGCTTAGGGGACTCCTCCTATGGCTACACCTTC
TRBV6-2/TRBV6-3	TRBJ2-1	TRBD2	.	CASSYGGGGNANEQFF	TGTGCCAGCAGTTACGGGGGGGGAGGCAACGCCAATGAGCAGTTCTTC
TRBV6-5	TRBJ1-2	.	.	CASSYSRAQLGDGYTF	TGTGCCAGCAGTTACTCGAGGGCACAGTTGGGTGATGGCTACACCTTC
TRBV6-2/TRBV6-3	TRBJ2-2	.	.	CASSYVSPNTGELFF	TGTGCCAGCAGTTACGTATCTCCTAACACCGGGGAGCTGTTTTTT
TRBV6-5	TRBJ2-3	.	.	CASSPGVGSTDTQYF	TGTGCCAGCAGTCCCGGGGTGGGGAGCACAGATACGCAGTATTTT
TRBV29-1	TRBJ2-7	TRBD1	.	CSVYSGGEQYF	TGCAGCGTTTATTCAGGGGGCGAGCAGTACTTC
TRBV6-6	TRBJ1-5	.	.	CASSNGGGQPQHF	TGTGCCAGCAGTAACGGGGGAGGTCAGCCCCAGCATTTT
TRBV6-2/TRBV6-3	TRBJ2-5	TRBD2	.	CASSYGIASGSQETQYF	TGTGCCAGCAGTTACGGAATAGCTAGCGGGAGTCAAGAGACCCAGTACTTC
TRBV7-3	TRBJ2-1	TRBD2	once	CASGRASGEEQFF	TGTGCCAGCGGACGGGCTAGCGGAGAAGAGCAGTTCTTC